This TCR beta chain comes out of a study of cytomegalovirus exposure and HLA in healthy donors. Primers for the PCR totalled 60 Vbeta and 13 Jbeta. Method: immunoSEQ multiplex PCR; TCRdb's copy keeps in-frame clones and lacks some. The sample has hundreds of thousands of clones, more than 75% seen once. V was cut by 3 bases and J by 4 bases, with 13 bases left in between. This CDR3 is built from 15 residues. CDR1 is SEHNR and CDR2 is FQNEAQ in the germline V gene (reference sequence). This chain uses TRBV7-9 with TRBJ2-1; D might be TRBD1 (5 bases). The receptor comes from a man aged 35-49 years in good health and CMV-seropositive. The sample consisted of PBMCs. CDR3 nucleotides: TGTGCCAGCAGCTTCCCAGGACATATATACAATGAGCAGTTCTTC. This codes for CASSFPGHIYNEQFF.